Listed below are T cell receptor beta chains from one sample, sequenced in a study of PD-1 blockade in mismatch repair-deficient tumors. Data came from immunoSEQ multiplex PCR; TCRdb stores just in-frame clones and leaves some out. The data hold more than 40,000 clones, with 81% observed a single time. Here the sequenced sample was peripheral blood, taken 20 weeks after starting pembrolizumab. These TCRs come from an adult with mismatch repair-deficient cancer. Each CDR3 is given with its conserved first and last residue. D genes are given only for firm matches. Clone size is stated in some rows and not others, as once, few, many or a class when expanded.

>TRBJ2-3|TRBV5-1|14|TRBD1|NA
TGCGCCAGCAGCTTTAACAGGGGGCGAGATACGCAGTATTTT
CASSFNRGRDTQYF
>TRBJ2-7|TRBV14|16|NA|NA
TGTGCCAGCAGCCCTTTAAGCACCGTGCGTGGCTACGAGCAGTACTTC
CASSPLSTVRGYEQYF
>TRBJ2-7|TRBV10-3|13|TRBD1|NA
TGTGCCATCAGGTCGACAGGGGATTACGAGCAGTACTTC
CAIRSTGDYEQYF
>TRBJ2-3|TRBV7-2|16|TRBD2|NA
TGTGCCAGCGGGACTAGCGGGAGATCTGAAACAGATACGCAGTATTTT
CASGTSGRSETDTQYF
>TRBJ2-7|TRBV7-9|14|TRBD1|NA
TGTGCCAGCAGCACGCGACAGGGGGCACAGGAGCAGTACTTC
CASSTRQGAQEQYF
>TRBJ1-1|TRBV11-1|14|NA|NA
TGTGCCAGCAGTCCCTCGGGGCGGTGGACTGAAGCTTTCTTT
CASSPSGRWTEAFF
>TRBJ1-4|TRBV5-1|13|NA|few
TGCGCCAGCAGCTTGGACCAGGGGGAAAAACTGTTTTTT
CASSLDQGEKLFF
>TRBJ2-3|TRBV5-6|16|TRBD2|once
TGTGCCAGCAGCCCCTGGGGTAGCGGGAGTCCAGATACGCAGTATTTT
CASSPWGSGSPDTQYF
>TRBJ2-5|TRBV11-2|15|NA|NA
TGTGCCAGCAGCTTTAGTGGTTCGGACGGGGAGACCCAGTACTTC
CASSFSGSDGETQYF
>TRBJ2-7|TRBV29-1|16|TRBD2|NA
TGCAGCGTTGAAGATAGGACTAGCGGGAGACAGGGCGAGCAGTACTTC
CSVEDRTSGRQGEQYF
>TRBJ2-1|TRBV10-3|15|TRBD2|NA
TGTGCCATCAGCGGCCGACTAGCGGGAGATAATGAGCAGTTCTTC
CAISGRLAGDNEQFF
>TRBJ2-5|TRBV21-1|21|NA|NA
TGTGCCAGCAGCACACGCGAACTAGCGGGATCAATTTATATCAGAGCGCAGACCCAGTACTTC
CASSTRELAGSIYIRAQTQYF
>TRBJ2-3|TRBV6-6|14|TRBD2|NA
TGTGCCAGCAGGGCGGGAGGGAGGACAGATACGCAGTATTTT
CASRAGGRTDTQYF
>TRBJ2-1|TRBV6-4|16|TRBD2|NA
TGTGCCAGCAGTGACGGGACTAGCGGGAGTGTTAATGAGCAGTTCTTC
CASSDGTSGSVNEQFF
>TRBJ1-3|TRBV7-6|14|TRBD1|NA
TGTGCCAGCAGCAAGACAGGGACGGGAAACACCATATATTTT
CASSKTGTGNTIYF
>TRBJ2-3|TRBV11-2|14|TRBD2|NA
TGTGCCAGCAGCTTAGATCTAGCGGGGGATACGCAGTATTTT
CASSLDLAGDTQYF
>TRBJ2-3|TRBV4-3|16|NA|once
TGCGCCAGCAGCCAAGATATGGCTTCCCGCGCAGATACGCAGTATTTT
CASSQDMASRADTQYF
>TRBJ2-3|TRBV27|15|NA|NA
TGTGCCAGCAGCCTTCGAGGGGTTATGACAGATACGCAGTATTTT
CASSLRGVMTDTQYF
>TRBJ2-5|TRBV18|15|TRBD1|NA
TGTGCCAGCTCACTTCCGACAGGGACCCAAGAGACCCAGTACTTC
CASSLPTGTQETQYF
>TRBJ2-3|TRBV19|12|NA|NA
TGTGCCAGTAGTAGAGGCTTTGATACGCAGTATTTT
CASSRGFDTQYF
>TRBJ2-1|TRBV11-2|15|TRBD2|NA
TGTGCCAGCAGCTTAGATTCTAGCGGGGGCAATGAGCAGTTCTTC
CASSLDSSGGNEQFF
>TRBJ1-2|TRBV29-1|12|NA|NA
TGCAGCGTGGAATCTTCTAACTATGGCTACACCTTC
CSVESSNYGYTF
>TRBJ1-2|TRBV7-9|14|NA|NA
TGTGCCAGCAGCCTGTCAGGCGGGGGGAGCGGCTACACCTTC
CASSLSGGGSGYTF
>TRBJ2-2|TRBV29-1|11|NA|NA
TGCAGCGTTGGGGGCACCGGGGAGCTGTTTTTT
CSVGGTGELFF
>TRBJ2-7|TRBV9|16|TRBD1|NA
TGTGCCAGCAGCACCACACAGACAGGGGGTTCCTACGAGCAGTACTTC
CASSTTQTGGSYEQYF
>TRBJ2-7|TRBV6-5|15|TRBD2|NA
TGTGCCAGCAGACGCGGGACTAGCCTGCTCTACGAGCAGTACTTC
CASRRGTSLLYEQYF
>TRBJ2-3|TRBV11-2|15|TRBD2|once
TGTGCCAGCGGAAGACTAGCGGGAGGGTTTAATACGCAGTATTTT
CASGRLAGGFNTQYF
>TRBJ2-3|TRBV9|15|TRBD1|NA
TGTGCCAGCAGCCCGGACAGGGGGCGTACAGATACGCAGTATTTT
CASSPDRGRTDTQYF
>TRBJ2-1|TRBV2|12|NA|NA
TGTGCCAGCAGTGAAGGCGGAACCAAGCAGTTCTTC
CASSEGGTKQFF
>TRBJ1-1|TRBV18|14|NA|NA
TGTGCCAGCTCACTCTCAGGAAAGAACACTGAAGCTTTCTTT
CASSLSGKNTEAFF
>TRBJ1-2|TRBV5-6|15|NA|medium-sized
TGTGCCAGCAGCTTGTCGGCCGTTCGCCGCCACGGCTACACCTTC
CASSLSAVRRHGYTF
>TRBJ2-7|TRBV11-2|16|TRBD2|once
TGTGCCAGCAGCATCGGACTAGCGGGAGGTCCCCACGAGCAGTACTTC
CASSIGLAGGPHEQYF
>TRBJ2-3|TRBV5-6|12|NA|few
TGTGCCAGCAGCTCTTCTTCGGGTACGCAGTATTTT
CASSSSSGTQYF
>TRBJ2-7|TRBV11-2|14|TRBD1|NA
TGTGCCAGCAGCAGGACAGGGATCCGGGACGAGCAGTACTTC
CASSRTGIRDEQYF